Included here is one TCR beta chain sequence, with context. This table comes from immunoSEQ multiplex PCR, and its TCRdb copy is limited to in-frame clones, with some not included. Of more than 65,000 clones in the sample, 82% were seen once. Germline V CDR1 and CDR2: KGHSH, LQKENI. The length of the CDR3 is 17 residues. J lost 2 bases, V lost 2 bases, and 9 bases had no gene match. This sample was taken from a study of blood T cell repertoires in COVID-19. The chain carries TRBV18 and TRBJ2-3; TRBD1 matches at 8 bases. The sample comprised peripheral blood. The sequence derives from a woman at least 80 years old with acute or convalescent COVID-19. CDR3 nucleotides: TGTGCCAGCTCACCATCCCAGGGACAGGTTAACACAGATACGCAGTATTTT. It yields the protein CASSPSQGQVNTDTQYF. The full variable domain, in which reference TRBV18 and TRBJ2-3 provide the parts outside the CDR3, is NAGVMQNPRHLVRRRGQEARLRCSPMKGHSHVYWYRQLPEEGLKFMVYLQKENIIDESGMPKERFSAEFPKEGPSILRIQQVVRGDSAAYFCASSPSQGQVNTDTQYFGPGTRLTVL.